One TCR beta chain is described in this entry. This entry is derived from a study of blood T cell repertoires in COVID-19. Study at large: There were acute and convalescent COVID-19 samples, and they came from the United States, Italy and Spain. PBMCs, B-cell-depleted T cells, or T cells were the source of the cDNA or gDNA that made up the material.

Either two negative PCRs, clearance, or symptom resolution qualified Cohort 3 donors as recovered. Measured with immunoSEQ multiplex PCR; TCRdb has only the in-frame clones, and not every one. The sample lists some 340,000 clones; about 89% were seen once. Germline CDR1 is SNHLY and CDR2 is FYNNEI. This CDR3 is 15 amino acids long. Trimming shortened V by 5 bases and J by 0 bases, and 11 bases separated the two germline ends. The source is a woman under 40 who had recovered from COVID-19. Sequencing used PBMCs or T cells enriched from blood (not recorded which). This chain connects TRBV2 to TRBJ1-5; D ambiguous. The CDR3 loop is CASSIRRDSNQPQHF. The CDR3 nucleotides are TGTGCCAGCAGTATCAGACGGGATAGCAATCAGCCCCAGCATTTT.